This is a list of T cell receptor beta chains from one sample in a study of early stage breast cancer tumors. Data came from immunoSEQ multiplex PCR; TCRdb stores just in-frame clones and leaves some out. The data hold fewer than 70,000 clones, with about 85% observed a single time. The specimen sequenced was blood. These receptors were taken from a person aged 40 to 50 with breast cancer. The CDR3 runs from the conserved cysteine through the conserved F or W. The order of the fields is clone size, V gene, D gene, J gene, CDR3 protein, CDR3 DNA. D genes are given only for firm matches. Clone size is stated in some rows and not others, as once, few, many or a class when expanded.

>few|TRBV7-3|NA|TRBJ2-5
CASSLDPSSETQYF
TGTGCCAGCAGCTTAGACCCGTCGAGCGAGACCCAGTACTTC
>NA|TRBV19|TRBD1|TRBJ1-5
CASSAWTGVNQPQHF
TGTGCCAGTAGTGCTTGGACAGGGGTCAATCAGCCCCAGCATTTT
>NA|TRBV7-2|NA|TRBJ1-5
CASSLALYQGSNQPQHF
TGTGCCAGCAGCTTAGCGCTTTACCAGGGAAGCAATCAGCCCCAGCATTTT
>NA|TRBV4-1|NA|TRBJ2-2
CASSQRQLNTGELFF
TGCGCCAGCAGCCAAAGACAGCTCAACACCGGGGAGCTGTTTTTT
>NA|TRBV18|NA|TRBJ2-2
CASSPDAGELFF
TGTGCCAGCTCACCAGACGCCGGGGAGCTGTTTTTT
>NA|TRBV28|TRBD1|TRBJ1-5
CASSWGRRGNQPQHF
TGTGCCAGCAGTTGGGGGCGCAGGGGGAATCAGCCCCAGCATTTT
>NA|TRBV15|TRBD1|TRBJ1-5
CATSRHRDRLNSNQPQHF
TGTGCCACCAGCAGACACCGGGACAGACTAAATAGCAATCAGCCCCAGCATTTT
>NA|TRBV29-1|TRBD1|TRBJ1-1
CSGGDSEAFF
TGCAGCGGGGGGGACAGTGAAGCTTTCTTT
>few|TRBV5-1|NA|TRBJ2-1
CASCLALSGNEQFF
TGCGCCAGCTGCCTGGCACTATCGGGCAATGAGCAGTTCTTC
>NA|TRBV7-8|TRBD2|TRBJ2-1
CASSLGLADYNEQFF
TGTGCCAGCAGCCTGGGACTAGCGGATTACAATGAGCAGTTCTTC
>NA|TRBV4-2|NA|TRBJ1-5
CASSQEGVGDNQPQHF
TGTGCCAGCAGCCAAGAAGGGGTCGGGGATAATCAGCCCCAGCATTTT
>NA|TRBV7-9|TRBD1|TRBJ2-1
CASSFQGQGYNEQFF
TGTGCCAGCAGCTTCCAGGGACAGGGCTACAATGAGCAGTTCTTC
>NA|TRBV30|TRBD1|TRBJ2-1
CAWRTGTGIRNEQFF
TGTGCCTGGAGGACCGGGACAGGGATAAGGAATGAGCAGTTCTTC
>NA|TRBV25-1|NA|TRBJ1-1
CASSDGRYGPEAFF
TGTGCCAGCAGTGATGGGAGATACGGACCTGAAGCTTTCTTT
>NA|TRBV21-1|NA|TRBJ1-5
CASSKHSLFLGLWGQPQHF
TGTGCCAGCAGCAAACATTCCTTATTTTTGGGGCTCTGGGGTCAGCCCCAGCATTTT
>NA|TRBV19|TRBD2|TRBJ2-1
CATGTSGLREQFF
TGTGCGACCGGGACTAGCGGATTAAGGGAGCAGTTCTTC